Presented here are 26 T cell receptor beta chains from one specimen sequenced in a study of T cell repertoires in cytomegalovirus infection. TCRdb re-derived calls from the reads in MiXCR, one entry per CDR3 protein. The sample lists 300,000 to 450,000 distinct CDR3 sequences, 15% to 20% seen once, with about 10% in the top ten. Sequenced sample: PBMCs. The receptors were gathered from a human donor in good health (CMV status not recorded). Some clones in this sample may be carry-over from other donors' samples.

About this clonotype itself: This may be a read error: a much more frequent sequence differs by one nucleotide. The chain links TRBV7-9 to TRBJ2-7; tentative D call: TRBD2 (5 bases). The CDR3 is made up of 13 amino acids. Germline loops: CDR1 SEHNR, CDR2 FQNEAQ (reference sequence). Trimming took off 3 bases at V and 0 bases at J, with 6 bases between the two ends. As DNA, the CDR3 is TGTGCCAGCAGCTTCGGGGTCTCCTACGAGCAGTACTTC. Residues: CASSFGVSYEQYF.

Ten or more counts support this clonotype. CDR3 coding DNA: TGTGCCAGCAGCCGGGACAGGTATACTGAAGCTTTCTTT. This sequence encodes CASSRDRYTEAFF. The chain recombines TRBV7-9 with TRBJ1-1, with 8 positions matching TRBD1. CDR1 and CDR2 (germline): SEHNR, FQNEAQ (reference sequence). After removal of 5 bases from V and 5 bases from J, the junction contained 4 bases not matched to a gene. The length of the CDR3 is 13 residues.

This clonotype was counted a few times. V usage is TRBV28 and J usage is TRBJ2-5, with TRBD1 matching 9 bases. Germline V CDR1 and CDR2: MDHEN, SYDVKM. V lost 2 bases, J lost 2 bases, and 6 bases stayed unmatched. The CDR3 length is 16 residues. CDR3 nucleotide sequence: TGTGCCAGCAGTTTACCCGGGACAGGGACTCAAGAGACCCAGTACTTC. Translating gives CASSLPGTGTQETQYF. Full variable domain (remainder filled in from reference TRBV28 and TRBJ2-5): DVKVTQSSRYLVKRTGEKVFLECVQDMDHENMFWYRQDPGLGLRLIYFSYDVKMKEKGDIPEGYSVSREKKERFSLILESASTNQTSMYLCASSLPGTGTQETQYFGPGTRLLVL.

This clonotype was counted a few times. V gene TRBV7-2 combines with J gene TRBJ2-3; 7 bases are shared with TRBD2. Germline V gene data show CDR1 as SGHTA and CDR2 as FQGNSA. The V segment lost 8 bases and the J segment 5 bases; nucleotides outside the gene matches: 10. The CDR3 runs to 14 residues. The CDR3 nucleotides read TGTGCCAGCCTGACGGGGGGTGAAGAAGATACGCAGTATTTT. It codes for CASLTGGEEDTQYF.

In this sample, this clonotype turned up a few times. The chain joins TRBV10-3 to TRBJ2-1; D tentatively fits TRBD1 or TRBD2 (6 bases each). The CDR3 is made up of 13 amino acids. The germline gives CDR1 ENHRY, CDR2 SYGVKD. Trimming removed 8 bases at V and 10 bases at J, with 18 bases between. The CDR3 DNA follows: TGTGCCATCGTGGGGGGCGAGCCACCGGAGCAGTTCTTC. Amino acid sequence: CAIVGGEPPEQFF.

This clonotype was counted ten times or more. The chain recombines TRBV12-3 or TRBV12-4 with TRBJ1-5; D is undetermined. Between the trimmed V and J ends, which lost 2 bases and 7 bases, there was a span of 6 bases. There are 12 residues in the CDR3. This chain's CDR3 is CASSLSYQPQHF. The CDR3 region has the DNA TGTGCCAGCAGTTTATCCTACCAGCCCCAGCATTTT.

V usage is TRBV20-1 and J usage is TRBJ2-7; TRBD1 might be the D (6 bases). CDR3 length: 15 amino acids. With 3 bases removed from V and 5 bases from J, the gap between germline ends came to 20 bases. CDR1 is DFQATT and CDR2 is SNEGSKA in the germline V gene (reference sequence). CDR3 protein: CSASPTGLDLNEQYF. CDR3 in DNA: TGCAGTGCTAGTCCTACAGGGTTAGACTTGAACGAGCAGTACTTC.

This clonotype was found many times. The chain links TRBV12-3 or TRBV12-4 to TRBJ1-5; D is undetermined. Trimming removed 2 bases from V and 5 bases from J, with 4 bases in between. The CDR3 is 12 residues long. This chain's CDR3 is CASSLQYQPQHF. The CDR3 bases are TGTGCCAGCAGTTTACAGTATCAGCCCCAGCATTTT.

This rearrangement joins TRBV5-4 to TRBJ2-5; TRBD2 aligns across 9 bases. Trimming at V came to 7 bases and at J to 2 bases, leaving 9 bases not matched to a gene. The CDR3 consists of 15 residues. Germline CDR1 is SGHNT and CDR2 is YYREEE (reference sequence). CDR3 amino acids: CASGRAGGAQETQYF. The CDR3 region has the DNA TGTGCCAGCGGTCGAGCGGGGGGAGCTCAAGAGACCCAGTACTTC.

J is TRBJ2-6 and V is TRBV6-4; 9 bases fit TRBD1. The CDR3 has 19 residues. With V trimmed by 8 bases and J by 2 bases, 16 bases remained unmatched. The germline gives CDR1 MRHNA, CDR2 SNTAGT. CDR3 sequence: CASSDHPGQGMTGANVLTF. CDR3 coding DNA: TGTGCCAGCTCAGATCACCCGGGACAGGGAATGACTGGGGCCAACGTCCTGACTTTC.

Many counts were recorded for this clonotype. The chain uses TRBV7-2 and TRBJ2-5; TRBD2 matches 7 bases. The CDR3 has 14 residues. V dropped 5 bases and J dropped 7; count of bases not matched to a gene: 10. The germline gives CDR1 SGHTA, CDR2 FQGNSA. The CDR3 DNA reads TGTGCCAGCAGCGAAGGCGGGAGCTCAGGGACCCAGTACTTC. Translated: CASSEGGSSGTQYF.

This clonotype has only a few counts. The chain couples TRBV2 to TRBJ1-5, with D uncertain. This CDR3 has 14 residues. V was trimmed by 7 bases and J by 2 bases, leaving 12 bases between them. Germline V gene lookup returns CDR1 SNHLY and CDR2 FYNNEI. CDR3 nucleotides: TGTGCCAGCACCCGGGCCCAGGGCAATCAGCCCCAGCATTTT. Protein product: CASTRAQGNQPQHF.

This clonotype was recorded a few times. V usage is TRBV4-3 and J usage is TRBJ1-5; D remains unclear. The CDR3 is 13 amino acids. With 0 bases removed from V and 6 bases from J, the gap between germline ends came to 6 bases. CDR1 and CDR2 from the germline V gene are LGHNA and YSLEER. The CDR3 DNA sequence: TGCGCCAGCAGCCAAGATGCGGGTCAGCCCCAGCATTTT. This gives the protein CASSQDAGQPQHF.

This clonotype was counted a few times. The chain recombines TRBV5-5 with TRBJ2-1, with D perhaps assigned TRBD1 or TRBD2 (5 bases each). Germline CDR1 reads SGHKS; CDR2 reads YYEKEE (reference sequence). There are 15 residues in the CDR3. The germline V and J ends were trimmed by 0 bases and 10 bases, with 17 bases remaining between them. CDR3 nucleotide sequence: TGTGCCAGCAGCTTGGAGGGGCTCGGGGTCGGGGAGCAGTTCTTC. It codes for CASSLEGLGVGEQFF.

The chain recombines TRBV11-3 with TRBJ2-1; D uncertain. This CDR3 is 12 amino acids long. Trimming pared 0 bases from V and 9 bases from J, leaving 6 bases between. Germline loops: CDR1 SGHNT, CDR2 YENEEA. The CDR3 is CASSLDIGEQFF. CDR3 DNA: TGTGCCAGCAGCTTAGATATAGGTGAGCAGTTCTTC.

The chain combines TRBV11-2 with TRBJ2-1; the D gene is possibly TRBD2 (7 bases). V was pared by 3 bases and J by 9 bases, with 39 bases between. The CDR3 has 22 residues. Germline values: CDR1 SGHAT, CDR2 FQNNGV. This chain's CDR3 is CASSFRATRQVVRTRGDSEQFF. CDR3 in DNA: TGTGCCAGCAGCTTCCGGGCAACTCGACAGGTAGTCAGGACTAGGGGGGATTCTGAGCAGTTCTTC. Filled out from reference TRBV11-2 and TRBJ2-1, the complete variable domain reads EAGVAQSPRYKIIEKRQSVAFWCNPISGHATLYWYQQILGQGPKLLIQFQNNGVVDDSQLPKDRFSAERLKGVDSTLKIQPAKLEDSAVYLCASSFRATRQVVRTRGDSEQFFGPGTRLTVL.

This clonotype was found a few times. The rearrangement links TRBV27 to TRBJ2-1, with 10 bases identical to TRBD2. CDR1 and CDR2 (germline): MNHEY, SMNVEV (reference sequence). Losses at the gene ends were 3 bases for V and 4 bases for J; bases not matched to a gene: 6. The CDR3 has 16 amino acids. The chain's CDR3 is CASSFISGGAYNEQFF. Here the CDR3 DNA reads TGTGCCAGCAGTTTCATAAGCGGGGGGGCGTACAATGAGCAGTTCTTC.

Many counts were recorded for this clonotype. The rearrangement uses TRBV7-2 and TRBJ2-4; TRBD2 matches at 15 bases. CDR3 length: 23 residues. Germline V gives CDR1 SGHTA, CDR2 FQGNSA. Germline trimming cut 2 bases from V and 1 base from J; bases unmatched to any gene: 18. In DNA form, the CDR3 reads TGTGCCAGCAGCTTATTTGTCTGGACTAGCGGGAGGGTGGTGTCGGGGGCCAAAAACATTCAGTACTTC. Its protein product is CASSLFVWTSGRVVSGAKNIQYF.

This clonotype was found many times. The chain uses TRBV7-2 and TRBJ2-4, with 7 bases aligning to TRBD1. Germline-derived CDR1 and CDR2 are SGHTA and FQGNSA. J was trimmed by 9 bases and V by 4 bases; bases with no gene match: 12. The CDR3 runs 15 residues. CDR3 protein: CASSSQTGIGGIQYF. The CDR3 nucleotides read TGTGCCAGCAGCTCCCAGACAGGGATAGGCGGCATTCAGTACTTC.

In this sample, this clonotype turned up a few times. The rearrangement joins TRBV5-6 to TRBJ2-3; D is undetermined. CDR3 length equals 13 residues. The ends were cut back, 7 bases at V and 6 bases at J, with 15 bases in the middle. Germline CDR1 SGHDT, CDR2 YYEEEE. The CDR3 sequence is CASQAQNLDTQYF. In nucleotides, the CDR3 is TGTGCCAGCCAGGCTCAAAATCTCGATACGCAGTATTTT.

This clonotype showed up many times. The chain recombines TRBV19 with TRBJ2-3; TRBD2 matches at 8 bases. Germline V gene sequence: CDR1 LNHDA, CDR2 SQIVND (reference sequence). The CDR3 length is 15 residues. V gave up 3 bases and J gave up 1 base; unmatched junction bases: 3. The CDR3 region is CASSILAGGTDTQYF. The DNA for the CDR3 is TGTGCCAGTAGTATTCTAGCGGGCGGCACAGATACGCAGTATTTT.

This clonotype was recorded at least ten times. The CDR3 loop is CASTPGQTYEQYF. The CDR3 coding sequence is TGTGCCAGCACCCCGGGACAGACCTACGAGCAGTACTTC. V usage is TRBV12-3 or TRBV12-4 and J usage is TRBJ2-7, with 7 bases identical to TRBD1. The CDR3 sequence is 13 residues long. With 7 bases clipped from V and 2 bases from J, the junction kept 5 bases outside the gene matches.

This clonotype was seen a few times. The CDR3 DNA reads TGTGCCAGCAGGGGCATCCGGGACAGGGCTTACGAGCAGTACTTC. Translation gives CASRGIRDRAYEQYF. The V call is TRBV27, the J call TRBJ2-7, with TRBD1 matching 9 bases. V trimming: 6 bases; J trimming: 4 bases; junction bases outside the gene matches: 10. This CDR3 comprises 15 residues. Germline V gene sequence: CDR1 MNHEY, CDR2 SMNVEV (reference sequence).

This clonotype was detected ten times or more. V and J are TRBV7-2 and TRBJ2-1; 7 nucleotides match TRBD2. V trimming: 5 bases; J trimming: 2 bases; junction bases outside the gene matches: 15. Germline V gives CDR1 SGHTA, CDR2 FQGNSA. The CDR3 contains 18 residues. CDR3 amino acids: CASSLALASEGAYNEQFF. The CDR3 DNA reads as TGTGCCAGCAGCCTCGCACTAGCGTCAGAGGGTGCCTACAATGAGCAGTTCTTC.

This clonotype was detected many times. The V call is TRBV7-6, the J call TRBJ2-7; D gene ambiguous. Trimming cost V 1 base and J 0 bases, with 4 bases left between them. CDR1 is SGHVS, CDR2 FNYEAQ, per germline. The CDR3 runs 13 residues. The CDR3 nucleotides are TGTGCCAGCAGCTTAGACTACTCCTACGAGCAGTACTTC. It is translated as CASSLDYSYEQYF.

CDR3 coding DNA: TGTGCCAGCAGTGTGGTCTGGAATCAGCCCCAGCATTTT. Translation gives CASSVVWNQPQHF. The rearrangement uses TRBV2 and TRBJ1-5, with D unresolved. The CDR3 spans 13 residues. Trimming removed 4 bases at V and 4 bases at J, with 8 bases between. Germline-derived CDR1 and CDR2 are SNHLY and FYNNEI.